This T cell receptor beta chain was recorded in a study of shared clonotypes between healthy human individuals (dated by TCRdb to the early 2020s). In terms of the full investigation: The cohort comprised a couple of women and a few men aged 18 to 49 years. Per donor, leukapheresis produced somewhere between about 0.9 and 10 billion PBMCs. Libraries were prepared and TCR repertoires were sequenced by different laboratories using diverse techniques, in order to increase sequencing depth and limit assay-specific biases. Blood TCR repertoires of a handful of healthy adults were deeply sequenced to estimate repertoire size and the extent of clonotype sharing between individuals. Per donor, three plates each were used for CD4 naive and CD4 memory, two for CD8 naive, and one for CD8 memory.

Concerning this clone: What this receptor recognizes is not known. Base qualities are missing; no much larger clone stands one base away.

The paper's findings and limits, for the study overall: Rarefaction of sorted-subset datasets indicated incomplete sequencing despite the large sequencing depth. Based on pairwise subsampling, the degree of clonotype sharing among donors was expected to be affected by sequencing depth. Compared with non-shared clonotypes, the clonotypes found in all four sorted-subset donors had higher generation probabilities. Naive subsets generally had larger estimated clonotype richness than memory subsets did. Only blood was sampled, and tissue TCR repertoires likely differ from those in blood. Sharing across several donors was observed for approximately 4.6% of naive CD4, 3% to 3.5% of naive CD8, 2.3% of memory CD4, and about 0.38% of memory CD8 clonotypes. Because the study included only a small number of donors, the genetic and exposure-history diversity represented was limited.

The donors were healthy, HIV-negative adults with no recently reported acute infections or vaccinations. All donors were Caucasian adults living in Nashville, Tennessee, USA. CD4+ T cells were enriched by magnetic negative selection; naive cells were then positively selected on CD45RA, and the negative fraction formed the memory subset. Blood was obtained by leukapheresis, after which PBMCs were separated by Ficoll-Histopaque density gradient centrifugation and cryopreserved in liquid nitrogen vapor phase. Analytical flow cytometry was used to check the purity and quantity of every magnetically sorted T cell population. Genomic DNA was isolated from each sorted fraction and quantified by UV absorbance on a Nanodrop 2000c. From the cysteine through the phenylalanine, the CDR3 covers 15 amino acids. Only the CDR3 portion is preserved as DNA: 45 bases, with reading frame beginning at the first base. The CDR1 and CDR2 encoded by the germline V gene (reference sequence) are MNHEY and SMNVEV. Trimming leaves V shorter by 2 bases and J shorter by 5 bases, with the junction holding 6 bases beyond the gene matches.

TCR CDR3 regions were amplified from genomic DNA by multiplex PCR using the deep immunoSEQ assay. Genomic DNA extracted from each cell subset was distributed evenly over all wells of several immunoSEQ 96-well plates, and each plate served as one replicate. For sorted subsets, each replicate PCR was loaded with 200 ng genomic DNA, equivalent to 32,000 or so T cell genomes. Purified libraries were measured with a Qubit 3.0 fluorometer, size-checked on a Bioanalyzer 2100, and measured again with the KAPA Library Quantification kit. Every immunoSEQ 96-well plate was sequenced on a dedicated single-read 150-cycle Illumina NextSeq 550 flow cell. The original methods were these. Because the immunoSEQ output held only junctional sequences and lacked quality scores, the filtering could not match the filtering applied to full-length reads. To assign V/J genes and CDR3, sequences were annotated against IMGT germline references using PyIR, a Python wrapper for IgBLAST v1.9. Reads were removed for weak V/J assignments (E-value above 1e-6), missing CDR3, stop codons, out-of-frame junctions, or ambiguous translated residues. V3J clonotypes were defined as sequences sharing an identical inferred V gene, J gene, and CDR3 amino acid sequence. To compute the percentage overlap between repertoires, the number of shared unique clonotypes was divided by the size of the smaller repertoire. RTK rarefaction, the Chao1 estimator, and Recon v2.1 estimates of unobserved clonotypes were used to assess repertoire richness. OLGA was used to compute generation probabilities for all TCRbeta clonotypes that the gDNA method yielded from a few donors. Sourced from immuneACCESS, this table was stored by TCRdb with only in-frame sequences that have V and J called. A share of the clones is absent; for the studies checked, an unresolved V gene accounts for under half, and the remainder has no known explanation. The D gene and trimming were derived from the DNA, and the V and J assignments and clone size from that table. The sample data list over a million clones, and more than 60% of these were observed just once. The ten largest account for about 1.5% of the sample.

The sequencing sample was made of memory CD4+ T cells sorted from blood. The sample's cell subset or site, from its label and the paper: CD45RA-negative fraction. This chain is built from TRBV27 and TRBJ2-5; 9 bases in the middle match TRBD2. This TCR derives from a young man in good health. The CDR3 protein sequence reads: CASSLSGGTLETQYF. The DNA sequence follows: TGTGCCAGCAGTTTAAGCGGGGGGACGTTGGAGACCCAGTACTTC.